The 13 T cell receptor beta chains below all came from one sample that was sequenced in a study of blood T cell repertoires in COVID-19. Profiling relied on immunoSEQ multiplex PCR, and the TCRdb table lists in-frame clones only, not all of them. This table holds fewer than 200,000 clones, around nine tenths found once. Sequencing was done on a sample of peripheral blood. All receptors come from a woman older than 75 with COVID-19, enrolled during active disease.

The DNA for the CDR3 is TGTGCCAGCAGTCGCAGCGGGAACACCTACGAGCAGTACTTC. Its protein is CASSRSGNTYEQYF. The chain has TRBV11-2 and TRBJ2-7, with TRBD2 matching over 7 bases. Germline values: CDR1 SGHAT, CDR2 FQNNGV. The V gene end was trimmed by 6 bases and the J gene end by 2 bases; junction bases not matched to a gene: 7. The CDR3 sequence is 14 residues long.

This chain links TRBV3-1 (or the pseudogene TRBV3-2) with TRBJ2-5, with 16 bases identical to TRBD2. CDR3 length: 16 residues. Germline assignment: CDR1 LGHDT and CDR2 YNNKEL (reference sequence). The trim removed 7 bases at V and 5 bases at J, leaving 7 bases unmatched. In nucleotides, the CDR3 is TGTGCCAGCAAACCGGGACTAGCGGGAGGGCCGGAGACCCAGTACTTC. It codes for CASKPGLAGGPETQYF.

The chain is built from TRBV28 and TRBJ2-5; TRBD2 agrees at 11 bases. CDR1 and CDR2 (germline): MDHEN, SYDVKM. The trim removed 2 bases at V and 8 bases at J, leaving 7 bases unmatched. CDR3 length: 15 amino acids. The CDR3 bases are TGTGCCAGCAGTTTAGCACTAGCGGGAGTAGAAACCCAGTACTTC. This codes for CASSLALAGVETQYF.

This chain joins TRBV6-4 and TRBJ1-2, with D possibly being TRBD1 (6 bases). CDR3 length equals 13 residues. Germline values: CDR1 MRHNA, CDR2 SNTAGT. Trimming took 0 bases from V and 8 from J, leaving 10 bases between them. The CDR3 reads CASSDSQGRGYTF. The CDR3 nucleotides read TGTGCCAGCAGTGACTCACAGGGCCGAGGCTACACCTTC.

The gene calls are TRBV9 and TRBJ2-2, with TRBD1 matching 7 bases. The J segment lost 1 base and the V segment lost 5 bases, leaving 2 bases of the junction unmatched. Germline V gene lookup returns CDR1 SGDLS and CDR2 YYNGEE. The CDR3 loop spans 14 amino acids. In nucleotides, the CDR3 is TGTGCCAGCAGTGGACAGGTGAACACCGGGGAGCTGTTTTTT. Translation gives CASSGQVNTGELFF. The entire variable domain, with the rest obtained from reference TRBV9 and TRBJ2-2, is as follows: DSGVTQTPKHLITATGQRVTLRCSPRSGDLSVYWYQQSLDQGLQFLIQYYNGEERAKGNILERFSAQQFPDLHSELNLSSLELGDSALYFCASSGQVNTGELFFGEGSRLTVL.

This chain links TRBV20-1 with TRBJ2-4; 8 bases map to TRBD2. With V trimmed by 3 bases and J by 6 bases, 13 bases remained unmatched. This CDR3 comprises 16 residues. Germline V CDR1 and CDR2: DFQATT, SNEGSKA (reference sequence). The CDR3 here is CSASYGASGLGNIQYF. The CDR3 DNA reads TGCAGTGCTAGTTACGGGGCTAGCGGGTTGGGAAACATTCAGTACTTC.

CDR3: CAISPGGNYGYTF. The DNA for the CDR3 is TGTGCCATCAGTCCAGGTGGTAACTATGGCTACACCTTC. This chain uses TRBV10-3 with TRBJ1-2; no reliable D call. CDR1 ENHRY and CDR2 SYGVKD come from the germline V gene. Trimming cost V 5 bases and J 1 base, with 8 bases left between them. The CDR3 runs 13 residues.

This chain connects TRBV19 to TRBJ2-5; possibly TRBD1 for D (6 bases). In germline, CDR1 is LNHDA, CDR2 SQIVND (reference sequence). V dropped 6 bases and J dropped 5 bases, with 13 bases sitting between them. The CDR3 runs 13 residues. The DNA of the CDR3 is TGTGCCAGTAGACAACAGGGTCGGGAGACCCAGTACTTC. Translating it yields CASRQQGRETQYF. The full variable domain, in which reference TRBV19 and TRBJ2-5 provide the parts outside the CDR3, is DGGITQSPKYLFRKEGQNVTLSCEQNLNHDAMYWYRQDPGQGLRLIYYSQIVNDFQKGDIAEGYSVSREKKESFPLTVTSAQKNPTAFYLCASRQQGRETQYFGPGTRLLVL.

Of note for this clone: This same CDR3 is encoded by further DNA sequences in the sample. The rearrangement links TRBV7-3 to TRBJ2-2; D might be TRBD1 (5 bases). The CDR3 covers 16 residues. Looked up from germline, CDR1 is SGHTA and CDR2 is FQGTGA. V gave up 1 base and J gave up 1 base, with 10 bases separating them. CDR3 protein: CASSLKAGLNTGELFF. CDR3 sequence (DNA): TGTGCCAGCAGCTTAAAGGCAGGGCTGAACACCGGGGAGCTGTTTTTT.

V and J are TRBV5-6 and TRBJ1-1; D unresolved. The germline gives CDR1 SGHDT, CDR2 YYEEEE. The ends were cut back, 2 bases at V and 1 base at J, with 6 bases in the middle. CDR3 size: 13 residues. This chain's CDR3 is CASSFRENTEAFF. In DNA, the CDR3 is TGTGCCAGCAGCTTCCGGGAGAACACTGAAGCTTTCTTT. Full variable domain (missing parts from reference TRBV5-6 and TRBJ1-1): DAGVTQSPTHLIKTRGQQVTLRCSPKSGHDTVSWYQQALGQGPQFIFQYYEEEERQRGNFPDRFSGHQFPNYSSELNVNALLLGDSALYLCASSFRENTEAFFGQGTRLTVV.

This chain connects TRBV28 to TRBJ1-3; D gene uncertain. Germline CDR1 reads MDHEN; CDR2 reads SYDVKM. V lost 3 bases, J lost 2 bases, and 8 bases lay in between. This CDR3 spans 14 amino acids. This chain's CDR3 is CASSLAVTGNTIYF. The CDR3 nucleotides are TGTGCCAGCAGTTTGGCAGTTACTGGAAACACCATATATTTT.

The chain uses TRBV10-3 and TRBJ2-1; possibly TRBD2 for D (6 bases). This CDR3 is built from 15 residues. The V gene lost 4 bases and the J gene lost 6 bases, with 16 bases spanning the gap. The germline gives CDR1 ENHRY, CDR2 SYGVKD. CDR3 residues: CAISVDSGDFNEQFF. The CDR3 bases are TGTGCCATCAGTGTTGACTCGGGGGACTTCAATGAGCAGTTCTTC.

This chain joins TRBV5-1 and TRBJ1-6; 11 bases match TRBD1. CDR3 length equals 20 residues. V was clipped by 3 bases and J by 0 bases; unmatched bases: 11. The V gene's germline CDR1 is SGHRS and CDR2 YFSETQ. CDR3 sequence: CASSSEPGQGESSYNSPLHF. The CDR3 DNA sequence: TGCGCCAGCAGCTCAGAACCGGGACAGGGGGAGAGCTCCTATAATTCACCCCTCCACTTT.